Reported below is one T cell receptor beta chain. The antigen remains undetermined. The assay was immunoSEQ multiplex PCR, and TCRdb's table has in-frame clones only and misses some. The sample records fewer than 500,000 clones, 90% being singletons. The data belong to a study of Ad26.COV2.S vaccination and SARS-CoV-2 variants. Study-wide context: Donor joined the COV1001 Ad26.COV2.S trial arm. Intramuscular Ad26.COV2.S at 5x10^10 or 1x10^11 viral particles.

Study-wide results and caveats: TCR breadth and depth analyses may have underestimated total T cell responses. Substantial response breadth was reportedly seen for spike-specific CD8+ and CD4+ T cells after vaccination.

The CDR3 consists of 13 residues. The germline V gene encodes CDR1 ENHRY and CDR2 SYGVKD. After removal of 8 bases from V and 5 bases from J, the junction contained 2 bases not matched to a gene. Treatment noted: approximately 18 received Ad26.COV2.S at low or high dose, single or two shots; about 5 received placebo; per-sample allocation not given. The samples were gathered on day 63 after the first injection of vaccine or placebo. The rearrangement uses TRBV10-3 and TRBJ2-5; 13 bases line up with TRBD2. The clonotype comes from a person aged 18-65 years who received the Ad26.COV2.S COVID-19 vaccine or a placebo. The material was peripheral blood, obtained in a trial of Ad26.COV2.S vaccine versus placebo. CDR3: CAIGLAGEETQYF. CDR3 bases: TGTGCCATCGGACTAGCGGGAGAGGAGACCCAGTACTTC.